The following is a TCR beta chain sequence with its context. In its sample, this clonotype was seen many times. It lacks a known antigen. Base quality data are lacking; no much larger clone is found one base away. The entry originates in a study of blood T cells in healthy people across ages (dated by TCRdb to between 2014 and 2017). Looking at the study overall: In model experiments, template switching captured roughly one uniquely barcoded TCR beta cDNA molecule for every two T cells. Using deep sequencing normalized with unique cDNA molecular identifiers, the study measured how TCR beta repertoire diversity changes with age. Donors were grouped into four age groups: young (average about 15 years), middle-aged (roughly 37), aged (around 60) and long-lived (approximately 81). Donors of different ages were randomly distributed across sequencing lanes to avoid experimental bias. For two donors (one aged 18 to 30 and one aged 80 or older), the study analyzed two additional independent replicas of 1 million unique cDNA reads from the same blood draw.

The 40 or so donors, aged roughly 6 to 90 years, were systemically healthy Caucasian individuals from Russia. Ten milliliters of peripheral blood were drawn from each donor into EDTA-treated Vacutainer tubes. PBMCs were isolated by Ficoll-Paque density-gradient centrifugation, with at least 6.5 million obtained per sample. Trizol reagent was used to extract total RNA from the PBMCs, yielding at least 5.5 micrograms per sample. The percentages of naive CD45RAhigh/CD27high T cells were determined by flow cytometry on a PBMC aliquot from every donor. At the junction V is shortened by 4 bases and J by 8 bases, with 9 bases in between. CDR1 MDHEN and CDR2 SYDVKM were looked up in the germline V gene. The CDR3, from cysteine to phenylalanine, totals 11 residues. The kept DNA is CDR3 alone, 33 bases in frame from the first base. Overall results and qualifications from the work: Total diversity estimates from one million sequenced T cells were considered lower bounds and underestimates. There was a strong correlation between observed TCR beta diversity and the percentage of naive T cells measured by flow cytometry. Observed TCR beta diversity per million T cells fell roughly linearly with age, and a significant reduction was already apparent by age around 40. Compared with the aged group, the long-lived group had more naive CD4+ T cells, fewer expanded clones and increased TCR diversity, a pattern suggesting age selection. Bulk unsorted PBMC profiling prevented conclusive comparison of naive and antigen-experienced compartments. Because donor CMV infection status was unknown, age-related changes in expanded clonotypes were potentially confounded.

The library was generated by 5' RACE. The sample was run on an Illumina HiSeq 2500. A second PCR of roughly 7 to 12 cycles was run with a J-beta primer mix and a sample-barcoded 5' primer. A unique molecular identifier was introduced onto each TCR beta cDNA molecule by a template-switch 5' adaptor carrying 12 random nucleotides. Each sample yielded at least 2.5 million CDR3-containing paired-end reads. All of the RNA was converted into first-strand cDNA using the Mint cDNA synthesis kit, with a TRBC-specific oligonucleotide serving as the primer. All cDNA was treated with uracil-DNA glycosylase and then went through a first 18-cycle PCR with the universal primers M1SS and BC2_uni_R. The authors' pipeline ran thus. For normalization, 1 million high-quality reads were randomly selected from each sample, with every read carrying a distinct molecular identifier. Reads with shared molecular identifiers were discarded instead of being binned into consensus sequences. MiTCR, set to a Q25 quality threshold and the strictest error-elimination algorithm, was used for CDR3 identification, clonotype clustering and error correction. Lower-bound total TCR beta diversity was estimated with a nonparametric unseen species model using Euler transformation. The public reads were run again by TCRdb, first through fastp at Q25 and then through MiXCR, and only productive beta chains were kept. Rows matching on CDR3 protein sequence are summarized as one entry with the most common DNA and genes. The V and J calls and clone size are TCRdb's, not the authors'. For this sample the table gives hundreds of thousands of distinct CDR3 sequences, of which roughly 30% were detected only once. The ten top clones hold roughly 15% of the sample.

The receptor was isolated from an elderly woman in good health. Donor details come from another sample of the same person, matched by shared clones. The chain joins TRBV28 to TRBJ2-7; the D element could tentatively be TRBD1 or TRBD2, as 6 bases agree for each. Specimen: blood. The bases read TGTGCCAGCAGTTCCCGGGGGCAGCAGTACTTC. Protein translation: CASSSRGQQYF.